Listed here are 10 T cell receptor beta chains from one sample, sequenced in a study of read filtering for tumor transcriptome and immune sequencing. This library used about 400 ng RNA and molecular barcoded adaptors spanning alpha/delta and beta/gamma chains. Each CDR3 protein gets one entry after TCRdb re-called the reads with MiXCR. The table has tens of thousands of distinct CDR3 sequences, roughly an eighth seen once. Sequencing input: a population of CD138-negative cells sorted from bone marrow. These receptors came from a donor at least 40 years old with multiple myeloma.

The chain has TRBV5-1 and TRBJ2-1, with TRBD1 as a possible D gene (6 bases). This CDR3 has 14 amino acids. V lost 1 base and J 8 bases, leaving 13 bases between the germline ends. Per germline, CDR1 SGHRS and CDR2 YFSETQ. In DNA, the CDR3 is TGCGCCAGCAGCTTGCCCACAGGGATTGATGAGCAGTTCTTC. Protein product: CASSLPTGIDEQFF.

This clonotype has at least ten counts. The CDR3 here is CASKRTGTLATNEKLFF. DNA for the CDR3: TGTGCCAGCAAAAGAACAGGGACTCTCGCAACTAATGAAAAACTGTTTTTT. J is TRBJ1-4 and V is TRBV6-5; tentatively, D is TRBD1 (6 bases). Germline-derived CDR1 and CDR2 are MNHEY and SVGAGI. The CDR3 spans 17 residues. Trimming left V 7 bases short and J 0 bases short, with 18 bases between.

Remarks on this clonotype: It differs at one base from a far larger clone, so likely a read error. The chain employs TRBV6-1 and TRBJ2-1, with D unresolved. The CDR3 contains 12 residues. Germline V gene lookup returns CDR1 MNHNS and CDR2 SASEGT. With 8 bases removed from V and 9 bases from J, the gap between germline ends came to 14 bases. The CDR3 region has the DNA TGTGCCAGCGGTTACGGATTGGGTGAGCAGTTCTTC. The encoded protein is CASGYGLGEQFF.

Comments on this clonotype: A read error may explain this, as a much larger clone is one base away. The chain is built from TRBV7-2 and TRBJ2-1, with 8 bases matching TRBD2. Germline CDR1 is SGHTA and CDR2 is FQGNSA. The CDR3 consists of 13 residues. CDR3 nucleotide sequence: TGTGCCGGCAGCTTAGCGGGGAGGAATGAGCAGTTCTTC. Translating gives CAGSLAGRNEQFF.

Regarding this clonotype: A much more abundant neighbour one base away suggests this may be a read error. This sequence joins TRBV7-9 and TRBJ2-1, with 8 nucleotides matching TRBD1. The CDR3 spans 13 residues. J lost 9 bases, V lost 4 bases, and 5 bases had no gene match. Germline V lookup: CDR1 SEHNR, CDR2 FQNEAQ (reference sequence). The CDR3 loop is CASSSVQGGEQFF. In DNA, the CDR3 is TGTGCCAGCAGCTCAGTACAGGGGGGTGAGCAGTTCTTC.

This clonotype was counted at least ten times. CDR3 amino acids: CASSYINTGTPRQPQHF. The DNA of the CDR3 is TGTGCCAGCAGTTATATAAACACCGGGACGCCCCGCCAGCCCCAGCATTTT. The rearrangement joins TRBV6-6 to TRBJ1-5; possibly TRBD1 for D (5 bases). In germline, CDR1 is MNHNY, CDR2 SVGAGI (reference sequence). V gave up 3 bases and J gave up 7 bases, with 22 bases separating them. This CDR3 has 17 amino acids.

Only a few counts were recorded for this clonotype. Since a much larger clone is just one base distant, this may be a read error. The CDR3 nucleotides read TGCAGTGCTCTCCGCGCGAACACCGGGGAGCTGCTTTTT. It specifies CSALRANTGELLF. This rearrangement joins TRBV20-1 to TRBJ2-2; tentatively, D is TRBD2 (5 bases). CDR1 is DFQATT and CDR2 is SNEGSKA in the germline V gene (reference sequence). CDR3 length: 13 amino acids.

Many counts were recorded for this clonotype. The chain couples TRBV29-1 to TRBJ2-3; possible D gene TRBD2, 6 bases. This CDR3 contains 11 residues. The germline gives CDR1 SQVTM, CDR2 ANQGSEA. V was clipped by 6 bases and J by 8 bases, with 12 bases between them. CDR3 sequence (DNA): TGCAGCGTGAGGGAGGCAGGTACGCAGTATTTT. It encodes CSVREAGTQYF.

This clonotype was detected many times. V is TRBV7-9 and J is TRBJ1-1, with D unresolved. V was clipped by 6 bases and J by 0 bases, with 23 bases between them. CDR1 and CDR2 (germline): SEHNR, FQNEAQ (reference sequence). The CDR3 contains 18 residues. CDR3 coding DNA: TGTGCCAGCAGTTTCTATCCCGCAGTGTTGTCAATGAACACTGAAGCTTTCTTT. Translated: CASSFYPAVLSMNTEAFF.

Many counts were recorded for this clonotype. The V gene is TRBV11-3, the J gene TRBJ2-1; no clear D gene. The V end lost 0 bases, the J end lost 5 bases, and 5 bases lay between the germline ends. This CDR3 region has 13 residues. Looked up from germline, CDR1 is SGHNT and CDR2 is YENEEA. This chain's CDR3 is CASSLDSNNEQFF. DNA for the CDR3: TGTGCCAGCAGCTTAGACAGTAACAATGAGCAGTTCTTC.